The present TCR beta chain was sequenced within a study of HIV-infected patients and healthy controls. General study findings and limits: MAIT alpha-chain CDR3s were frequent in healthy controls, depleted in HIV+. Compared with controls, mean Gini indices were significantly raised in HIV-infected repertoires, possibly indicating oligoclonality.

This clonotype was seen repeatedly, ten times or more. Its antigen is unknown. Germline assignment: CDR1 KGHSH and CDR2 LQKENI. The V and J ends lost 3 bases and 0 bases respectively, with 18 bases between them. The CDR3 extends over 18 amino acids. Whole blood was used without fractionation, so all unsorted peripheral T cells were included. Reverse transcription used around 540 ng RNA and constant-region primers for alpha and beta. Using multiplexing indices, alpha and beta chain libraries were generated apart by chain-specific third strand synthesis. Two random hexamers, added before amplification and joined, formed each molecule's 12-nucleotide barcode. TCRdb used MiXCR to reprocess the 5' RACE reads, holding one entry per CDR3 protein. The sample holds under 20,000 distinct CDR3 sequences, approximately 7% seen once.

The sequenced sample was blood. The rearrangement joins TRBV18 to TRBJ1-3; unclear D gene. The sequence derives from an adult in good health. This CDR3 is CASSPPNPGAASGNTIYF. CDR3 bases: TGTGCCAGCTCACCTCCCAATCCTGGTGCCGCCTCTGGAAACACCATATATTTT.